The T cell receptor beta chain described here comes from a study of sequential checkpoint blockade in melanoma. Profiled with immunoSEQ multiplex PCR; TCRdb holds only in-frame clones, not every one. The data show more than 2,500 clones, about 20% seen once. Between the trimmed V and J ends, which lost 2 bases and 2 bases, there was a span of 9 bases. Germline CDR1 is LNHDA and CDR2 is SQIVND (reference sequence). CDR3 length equals 14 residues. Treatment of the sample: randomized to nivolumab then ipilimumab (arm A) or the reverse (arm B). DNA-damaging chemotherapy had not been given to any patient beforehand.

This chain uses TRBV19 with TRBJ1-2, with unresolved D. This clonotype was obtained from a human donor with melanoma. The sequences come from tumor tissue (inferred from file names), collected from a patient given nivolumab and ipilimumab in sequence. The CDR3 DNA follows: TGTGCCAGTAGTATACCGGCCAGGAACTATGGCTACACCTTC. This gives the protein CASSIPARNYGYTF.